Listed below are T cell receptor beta chains from one sample, sequenced in a study of graft-versus-host responses after intestinal transplantation. No antigen has been identified for these receptors. Clones were read by immunoSEQ multiplex PCR, and TCRdb kept only the in-frame ones, dropping some. The sample holds under 95,000 clones; 70% to 90% are singletons and the top ten take around 2.7%. The starting material was unstimulated CD8+ T cells sorted from spleen or lymph node cells, obtained before intestinal transplant. The receptor source for this set is a human donor who received an intestinal transplant. Each CDR3 is given with its conserved first and last residue. Each record gives: D gene, V gene, J gene, clone size, CDR3 protein, CDR3 DNA. D genes are given only for firm matches. A row's size may be missing; if present it is once, few, many or a size class.

-	TRBV15	TRBJ1-1	-	CATSRDYRDIGTEAFF	TGTGCCACCAGCAGAGATTACAGGGACATAGGAACTGAAGCTTTCTTT
-	TRBV9	TRBJ1-3	-	CASSSQGDTIYF	TGTGCCAGCAGCTCCCAAGGGGACACCATATATTTT
TRBD2	TRBV4-2	TRBJ2-1	few	CASSPTLAGSYNEQFF	TGTGCCAGCAGCCCAACACTAGCGGGATCCTACAATGAGCAGTTCTTC
-	TRBV12-1	TRBJ1-2	-	CASSHHRGGSGYTF	TGTGCCAGCAGCCACCATCGCGGGGGTTCGGGCTACACCTTC
-	TRBV5-1	TRBJ2-5	-	CASSLVASSRETQYF	TGCGCCAGCAGCTTGGTGGCCTCCAGCAGGGAGACCCAGTACTTC
TRBD1	TRBV6-1	TRBJ1-1	-	CASSEPGQGAPEAFF	TGTGCCAGCAGTGAGCCGGGACAGGGGGCCCCTGAAGCTTTCTTT
TRBD2	TRBV6-4	TRBJ2-2	-	CASSAAGETGELFF	TGTGCCAGCAGTGCTGCGGGGGAGACCGGGGAGCTGTTTTTT
-	TRBV19	TRBJ2-7	-	CASSIGPGAEQYF	TGTGCCAGTAGTATAGGTCCAGGGGCCGAGCAGTACTTC
-	TRBV2	TRBJ2-7	-	CASRATGYGQYF	TGTGCCAGCAGAGCAACAGGGTACGGGCAGTACTTC
-	TRBV29-1	TRBJ2-3	-	CSVVDGGSTDTQYF	TGCAGCGTTGTGGACGGAGGCTCCACAGATACGCAGTATTTT
-	TRBV11-2	TRBJ2-5	once	CASSSTSTQETQYF	TGTGCCAGCAGCTCAACCAGTACCCAAGAGACCCAGTACTTC
-	TRBV29-1	TRBJ1-2	-	CSVGGDNYGYTF	TGCAGCGTGGGGGGGGACAACTATGGCTACACCTTC
-	TRBV5-1	TRBJ2-7	-	CASSLVGSGGLLSYEQYF	TGCGCCAGCAGCTTGGTGGGCAGCGGAGGCCTCCTGTCCTACGAGCAGTACTTC
TRBD2	TRBV4-1	TRBJ2-7	-	CASSQDPGLAPGEQYF	TGCGCCAGCAGCCAAGATCCGGGACTAGCCCCCGGCGAGCAGTACTTC
-	TRBV19	TRBJ1-5	-	CASSPWGQGNQPQHF	TGTGCCAGTTCCCCCTGGGGCCAGGGGAATCAGCCCCAGCATTTT
-	TRBV23-1	TRBJ2-7	-	CASSVSGGTFGGISLGQYF	TGCGCCAGCAGTGTCTCCGGAGGGACCTTCGGCGGAATCTCCCTGGGGCAGTACTTC
TRBD2	TRBV5-1	TRBJ2-2	-	CATRQSGTSDAGELFF	TGCGCCACTCGTCAATCCGGGACTAGCGACGCCGGGGAGCTGTTTTTT
-	TRBV6-5	TRBJ1-1	-	CASSREPWGVREAFF	TGTGCCAGCTCTCGGGAACCGTGGGGTGTGCGTGAAGCTTTCTTT
TRBD1	TRBV11-2	TRBJ2-7	-	CASSLGQGQGGSYEQYF	TGTGCCAGCAGCTTAGGGCAAGGACAGGGTGGTTCCTACGAGCAGTACTTC
-	TRBV13	TRBJ1-2	-	CASSPGQGSNGYTF	TGTGCCAGCAGCCCCGGCCAGGGCTCTAATGGCTACACCTTC
TRBD2	TRBV5-4	TRBJ2-1	-	CASSILTSGVWNEQFF	TGTGCCAGCAGCATCCTGACTAGCGGGGTCTGGAATGAGCAGTTCTTC
-	TRBV7-9	TRBJ2-7	-	CASSLAPAGLNEQYF	TGTGCCAGCAGCTTAGCGCCAGCGGGCCTGAACGAGCAGTACTTC
TRBD1	TRBV11-2	TRBJ2-7	-	CASSLVTGYSYEQYF	TGTGCCAGCAGCTTAGTGACAGGGTACTCCTACGAGCAGTACTTC
-	TRBV7-8	TRBJ2-7	-	CASSLNAGAPYEQYF	TGTGCCAGCAGCTTAAATGCAGGGGCCCCCTACGAGCAGTACTTC
TRBD1	TRBV18	TRBJ2-1	-	CASSPTWVPGGFEQFF	TGTGCCAGCTCGCCGACCTGGGTCCCAGGGGGCTTTGAGCAGTTCTTC
-	TRBV5-1	TRBJ1-2	-	CASSLGRGREGGGYTF	TGCGCCAGCAGCTTGGGGCGAGGGCGCGAGGGAGGTGGCTACACCTTC
TRBD2	TRBV6-1	TRBJ2-7	-	CASSEPGLATYEQYF	TGTGCCAGCAGTGAACCGGGACTAGCGACCTACGAGCAGTACTTC
TRBD1	TRBV6-5	TRBJ2-7	-	CASSYGTGSDEQYF	TGTGCCAGCAGTTACGGGACAGGGTCCGACGAGCAGTACTTC
TRBD1	TRBV28	TRBJ1-5	-	CASSLEGAGQPQHF	TGTGCCAGCAGCTTGGAGGGGGCTGGGCAGCCCCAGCATTTT
-	TRBV29-1	TRBJ2-1	-	CSGVRVPYNEQFF	TGCAGCGGGGTCCGGGTTCCCTACAATGAGCAGTTCTTC
TRBD2	TRBV15	TRBJ2-7	-	CATSPRRAGGISSYEQYF	TGTGCCACCAGCCCCCGGCGCGCGGGAGGTATAAGCTCCTACGAGCAGTACTTC
TRBD2	TRBV29-1	TRBJ2-1	-	CSVEDGATSGRLFF	TGCAGCGTTGAAGATGGGGCGACTAGCGGGAGACTTTTCTTC
-	TRBV28	TRBJ1-4	-	CASRVPTIRESANEKLFF	TGTGCCAGCAGGGTCCCGACAATTCGGGAGTCGGCTAATGAAAAACTGTTTTTT
TRBD1	TRBV27	TRBJ1-4	-	CASSRTGGYEKLFF	TGTGCCAGCAGTCGGACAGGGGGTTACGAAAAACTGTTTTTT
TRBD2	TRBV13	TRBJ2-1	once	CASSLVAGVYNEQFF	TGTGCCAGCAGCTTAGTAGCGGGGGTCTACAATGAGCAGTTCTTC
TRBD2	TRBV27	TRBJ2-1	-	CASSLIAGGFNEQFF	TGTGCCAGCAGTTTAATAGCGGGGGGGTTCAATGAGCAGTTCTTC
-	TRBV6-5	TRBJ2-7	many	CASSYKDTYEQYF	TGTGCCAGCAGTTACAAGGACACCTACGAGCAGTACTTC
-	TRBV28	TRBJ2-1	-	CASKWVGVSEVNEQFF	TGTGCCAGCAAGTGGGTCGGGGTGTCCGAGGTGAATGAGCAGTTCTTC
TRBD1	TRBV5-4	TRBJ1-2	-	CASSRTGQGLVYGYTF	TGTGCCAGCAGCCGGACTGGACAGGGCTTGGTCTATGGCTACACCTTC
TRBD2	TRBV11-2	TRBJ2-7	-	CASSLPFETSGGPGEQYF	TGTGCCAGCAGCTTACCGTTTGAGACTAGCGGGGGGCCCGGCGAGCAGTACTTC
-	TRBV19	TRBJ2-7	-	CASSGGFAYEQYF	TGTGCCAGTAGTGGAGGATTTGCCTACGAGCAGTACTTC
-	TRBV13	TRBJ2-1	-	CASSISFNEQFF	TGTGCCAGCAGCATCTCCTTCAATGAGCAGTTCTTC
TRBD2	TRBV11-2	TRBJ2-5	-	CASSLTWEGLETQYF	TGTGCCAGCAGCTTAACCTGGGAGGGACTTGAGACCCAGTACTTC
-	TRBV7-9	TRBJ2-7	-	CASSTPLGAGAYEQYF	TGTGCCAGCAGCACACCGTTGGGGGCGGGAGCCTACGAGCAGTACTTC
TRBD1	TRBV9	TRBJ2-2	-	CASSLGPTGENTGELFF	TGTGCCAGCAGCCTCGGACCGACAGGGGAGAACACCGGGGAGCTGTTTTTT
TRBD1	TRBV28	TRBJ2-1	-	CASSFFEPPPGQYTYNEQFF	TGTGCCAGCAGTTTCTTTGAGCCCCCACCGGGACAGTACACCTACAATGAGCAGTTCTTC
TRBD2	TRBV6-6	TRBJ2-7	few	CASVGAGDSYEQYF	TGTGCCAGCGTTGGAGCGGGGGACTCCTACGAGCAGTACTTC
TRBD1	TRBV4-2	TRBJ1-5	medium-sized	CASSQEKGQLNQPQHF	TGTGCCAGCAGCCAAGAAAAGGGACAGCTCAATCAGCCCCAGCATTTT
-	TRBV9	TRBJ1-2	-	CASSVNGGDYGYTF	TGTGCCAGCAGCGTAAATGGGGGCGACTATGGCTACACCTTC